These 18 T cell receptor beta chains share one sample of origin, sequenced in a study of Graves' ophthalmopathy and Graves' hyperthyroidism. CDR3 regions of TCR beta were amplified from RNA transcripts. First-round RT-PCR with HTBI primers preceded a second-round multiplex PCR. In TCRdb, the multiplex PCR reads were re-called with MiXCR into one record per CDR3 protein. The sample holds about 620,000 distinct CDR3 sequences; over 20% are singletons and the top ten take 7.1%. Specimen: peripheral blood. These receptors originate from a woman aged 18-30 years with stable Graves' hyperthyroidism. Some clones in this sample may be carry-over from other donors' samples.

This clonotype occurred many times. It may be a read error: a sequence one base away is much more abundant. The rearrangement uses TRBV28 and TRBJ2-7; 10 bases map to TRBD2. The CDR3 has 15 amino acids. Germline V CDR1 and CDR2: MDHEN, SYDVKM. The CDR3, as DNA: TGTGTCAGCAGTTTATGGCCTAGCGGGAGCTACGAGCAGTACTTC. This encodes CVSSLWPSGSYEQYF.

This clonotype appeared many times. The chain has TRBV7-2 and TRBJ2-7; the D is unclear. The germline V gene encodes CDR1 SGHTA and CDR2 FQGNSA. Deletions cut 3 bases from V and 5 bases from J, with 14 bases between. This CDR3 comprises 14 residues. The CDR3 loop reads CASSLGRSKNEQYF. The CDR3 DNA sequence: TGTGCCAGCAGCTTGGGTAGGAGTAAGAACGAGCAGTACTTC.

This clonotype was seen many times. The rearrangement joins TRBV6-5 to TRBJ1-2, with TRBD1 identical over 7 bases. This CDR3 has 14 amino acids. Germline values: CDR1 MNHEY, CDR2 SVGAGI. V trimming: 2 bases; J trimming: 5 bases; junction bases outside the gene matches: 5. The CDR3 reads CASSYAGQRYGYTF. The DNA of the CDR3 is TGTGCCAGCAGTTACGCGGGACAGCGTTATGGCTACACCTTC.

This clonotype showed up many times. In DNA form, the CDR3 reads TGTGCCAGTACCCACTTCGACCCTAACTATGGCTACACCTTC. Its translation: CASTHFDPNYGYTF. This chain connects TRBV19 to TRBJ1-2; the D is unclear. V lost 7 bases to trimming and J lost 0 bases, with 12 bases between them. The CDR3 loop spans 14 amino acids. Germline V lookup: CDR1 LNHDA, CDR2 SQIVND (reference sequence).

This clonotype was counted at least ten times. The chain has TRBV6-1 and TRBJ2-7; tentatively, D is TRBD2 (5 bases). CDR3 length: 12 amino acids. V lost 6 bases, J lost 5 bases, and 11 bases lay in between. CDR1 and CDR2 (germline): MNHNS, SASEGT. The CDR3 nucleotides are TGTGCCAGCAGCCTCCCCGGGAACGAGCAGTACTTC. Its protein is CASSLPGNEQYF.

Points on this clonotype: This could be a read error, since a much larger clone is one nucleotide away. The chain is built from TRBV4-1 and TRBJ1-6; no clear D gene. In germline, CDR1 is MGHRA, CDR2 YSYEKL. The CDR3 contains 15 residues. The CDR3 protein is CASSHARLSNSALHF. CDR3 nucleotide sequence: TGCGCCAGCAGCCACGCCAGGCTCTCTAATTCAGCCCTCCACTTT.

This clonotype was detected ten times or more. This chain links TRBV12-3 or TRBV12-4 with TRBJ2-5; the match to TRBD1 covers 8 bases. CDR3 size: 16 residues. The J segment lost 2 bases and the V segment lost 4 bases, leaving 9 bases of the junction unmatched. The CDR3 DNA reads as TGTGCCAGCAGTTCTAGGACAGGGAACCTTCAAGAGACCCAGTACTTC. This codes for CASSSRTGNLQETQYF.

This clonotype was seen repeatedly, ten times or more. V and J are TRBV6-5 and TRBJ2-7, with D perhaps matching TRBD2 (5 bases). V lost 4 bases, J lost 3 bases, and 10 bases lay in between. CDR3 length: 13 residues. CDR1 is MNHEY and CDR2 is SVGAGI in the germline V gene. This CDR3 is CASSSTLGYEQYF. As DNA, the CDR3 is TGTGCCAGCAGTTCCACACTAGGCTACGAGCAGTACTTC.

This chain connects TRBV28 to TRBJ2-2, with 9 bases aligning to TRBD1. After removal of 1 base from V and 5 bases from J, the junction contained 5 bases not matched to a gene. Looked up from germline, CDR1 is MDHEN and CDR2 is SYDVKM. The CDR3 length is 16 residues. DNA for the CDR3: TGTGCCAGCAGTTTATTCGGACAGGGGAAGACCGGGGAGCTGTTTTTT. Translation gives CASSLFGQGKTGELFF.

This clonotype was seen repeatedly, ten times or more. The rearrangement joins TRBV20-1 to TRBJ2-2, with D tentatively TRBD1 or TRBD2 (5 bases each). V lost 0 bases to trimming and J lost 6 bases, with 11 bases between them. Germline V CDR1 and CDR2: DFQATT, SNEGSKA (reference sequence). This CDR3 has 14 amino acids. The CDR3 nucleotides are TGCAGTGCTAGAGATCCGTTGGGGGCCGGGGAGCTGTTTTTT. It codes for CSARDPLGAGELFF.

The V call is TRBV20-1, the J call TRBJ2-5; the match to TRBD2 covers 12 bases. J was trimmed by 2 bases and V by 5 bases; bases with no gene match: 12. This CDR3 is built from 17 residues. Germline CDR1 is DFQATT and CDR2 is SNEGSKA (reference sequence). CDR3 coding DNA: TGCAGTGCTGGAGGGCAGCTAGCGGGGGGGAATCAAGAGACCCAGTACTTC. This codes for CSAGGQLAGGNQETQYF.

The rearrangement links TRBV6-2 or TRBV6-3 to TRBJ1-5; D remains ambiguous. V lost 5 bases to trimming and J lost 2 bases, with 16 bases between them. The CDR3 totals 16 residues. The germline gives CDR1 MNHEY, CDR2 SVGEGT. The CDR3 region has the DNA TGTGCCAGCAGTGAGTATCGGTGGTCGGGCAATCAGCCCCAGCATTTT. It is translated as CASSEYRWSGNQPQHF.

This rearrangement joins TRBV13 to TRBJ1-5, with 7 bases that match TRBD1. The germline CDR1 and CDR2 sequences are PRHDT and FYEKMQ (reference sequence). The CDR3 spans 15 residues. The J segment lost 4 bases and the V segment lost 5 bases, leaving 8 bases of the junction unmatched. CDR3 DNA: TGTGCCAGCAGCCGGAGAGGCAGGGGGAATCAGCCCCAGCATTTT. This gives the protein CASSRRGRGNQPQHF.

As to this clonotype: It may be a read error: a sequence one base away is much more abundant. This sequence joins TRBV7-2 and TRBJ2-7; a possible D gene is TRBD2 (6 bases). The CDR3 is 14 amino acids. Germline CDR1 reads SGHTA; CDR2 reads FQGNSA. V was pared by 7 bases and J by 7 bases, with 20 bases between. CDR3 nucleotide sequence: TGTGCCAGCACCCCATTGCCCCCGGCGGGAGAGCAGTACTTC. Protein product: CASTPLPPAGEQYF.

This rearrangement joins TRBV10-2 to TRBJ1-5, with D perhaps matching TRBD1 (5 bases). The CDR3 length is 13 residues. V lost 8 bases and J lost 7, with 15 bases in between. CDR1 is WSHSY and CDR2 is SAAADI in the germline V gene. The DNA of the CDR3 is TGCGCCAGCGAAGTCGGGGCAGGGCAGCCCCAGCATTTT. This encodes CASEVGAGQPQHF.

This clonotype was seen ten or more times. J is TRBJ1-2 and V is TRBV12-3 or TRBV12-4; 8 bases match TRBD1. The J segment lost 3 bases and the V segment lost 5 bases, leaving 8 bases of the junction unmatched. The CDR3 is 15 residues long. CDR3 sequence (DNA): TGTGCCAGCAGTCCAGGGGGCATAGACGACTATGGCTACACCTTC. Its translation is CASSPGGIDDYGYTF.

Ten or more counts support this clonotype. The chain has TRBV20-1 and TRBJ1-5; 9 bases map to TRBD1. V dropped 5 bases and J dropped 5; count of bases not matched to a gene: 1. Germline assignment: CDR1 DFQATT and CDR2 SNEGSKA (reference sequence). The CDR3 contains 12 residues. CDR3 DNA: TGCAGTGCTGGGGACAGGGATCAGCCCCAGCATTTT. This encodes CSAGDRDQPQHF.

The chain combines TRBV6-1 with TRBJ2-7; possible D gene TRBD2, 6 bases. The germline V gene encodes CDR1 MNHNS and CDR2 SASEGT. V lost 7 bases and J lost 4, with 20 bases in between. This CDR3 contains 15 residues. CDR3 DNA sequence: TGTGCCAGCACCGGAGGCGGGGTGGAAGTTTACGAGCAGTACTTC. This codes for CASTGGGVEVYEQYF.